This T cell receptor beta chain was captured by sequencing in a study of CD8+CD57+ T cells in acquired aplastic anemia. General study points: Patients versus controls showed no significant CD8+ Simpson's diversity difference.

Both TCR beta VDJ combination and CDR3 sequence profiling were carried out. Genomic DNA was the template for this profiling. A single record per CDR3 protein comes from TCRdb applying MiXCR to the reads. This sample yields some 140,000 distinct CDR3 sequences, of which roughly two fifths are seen a single time; 6.5% to 10% belongs to the top ten. Germline values: CDR1 SGDLS, CDR2 YYNGEE. Between the trimmed V and J ends, which lost 5 bases and 4 bases, there was a span of 15 bases. The length of the CDR3 is 14 residues. This clonotype was recorded many times. As yet, its antigen is unknown. This chain links TRBV9 with TRBJ1-1; D is perhaps TRBD1 (5 bases). The TCR was taken from a human donor in good health, serving as a control. Sequencing input: sorted CD4+, CD8+, or CD8+CD57+ T cells (not recorded which) from PBMCs. CDR3 DNA sequence: TGTGCCAGCAGTTTGACAGCGGGAATCACTGAAGCTTTCTTT. The encoded protein is CASSLTAGITEAFF.